The next 2 T cell receptor beta chains were all read from a single sample in a study of PD-1 blockade in classical Hodgkin lymphoma. Described time point: cycle 4 day 1 (C4D1), after about 6 weeks of nivolumab. Every single patient, without exception, relapsed after autologous stem cell transplantation, and brentuximab vedotin exposure varied. Profiling relied on immunoSEQ multiplex PCR, and the TCRdb table lists in-frame clones only, not all of them. The profile shows tens of thousands of clones, over 75% of them singletons. Sequencing used peripheral blood mononuclear cells (PBMCs), obtained before the fourth cycle of nivolumab. Receptor source: a human donor with classical Hodgkin lymphoma.

The chain is built from TRBV29-1 and TRBJ2-7, with D uncertain. Trimming removed 4 bases from V and 3 bases from J, with 10 bases in between. Looked up from germline, CDR1 is SQVTM and CDR2 is ANQGSEA. This CDR3 is built from 12 residues. CDR3 loop: CSVVTMYYEQYF. The CDR3, as DNA: TGCAGCGTTGTTACCATGTACTACGAGCAGTACTTC.

The chain recombines TRBV4-2 with TRBJ1-1, with D hard to call. Trimming left V 7 bases short and J 0 bases short, with 15 bases between. CDR3 length: 15 amino acids. Germline CDR1 reads LGHNA; CDR2 reads YNFKEQ. The CDR3 sequence is CASTDRGSMNTEAFF. CDR3 DNA: TGTGCCAGCACCGATCGGGGATCCATGAACACTGAAGCTTTCTTT.